This TCR beta chain originates from a study of beta chain features in type 1 diabetes. Turning to the study itself: Patients and healthy donors were similar in age, gender and cell yields. Findings and caveats of the study: A potential PCR bias toward shorter templates would be equal in patient and control samples.

The CDR3 loop spans 16 amino acids. Between the trimmed V and J ends, which lost 4 bases and 0 bases, there was a span of 15 bases. Germline V gives CDR1 SGHDN, CDR2 FVKESK. A note on this clone: Its specificity is not known.

Expressed TCRB transcripts were sequenced because the isolated RNA had all been reverse transcribed beforehand. A few million reads were obtained on average from naive, central memory and regulatory T cell samples. Profiled with immunoSEQ multiplex PCR; TCRdb holds only in-frame clones, not every one. The sample contains 300,000 to 450,000 clones, around 20% of which appear only once. Via CD45RO/CCR7/CD25/CD127/CD95/CD27, cells of the CD4+ naive, central memory, regulatory and stem cell-like memory subsets were sorted. Sequences were obtained from naive CD4+ T cells from blood. The chain has TRBV14 and TRBJ2-5; a weak D match, TRBD2 (6 bases). The receptor was derived from a woman under 30 in good health. CDR3 DNA: TGTGCCAGCAGCCCTGGGACTTCCTGGTACCAAGAGACCCAGTACTTC. Amino acids: CASSPGTSWYQETQYF.